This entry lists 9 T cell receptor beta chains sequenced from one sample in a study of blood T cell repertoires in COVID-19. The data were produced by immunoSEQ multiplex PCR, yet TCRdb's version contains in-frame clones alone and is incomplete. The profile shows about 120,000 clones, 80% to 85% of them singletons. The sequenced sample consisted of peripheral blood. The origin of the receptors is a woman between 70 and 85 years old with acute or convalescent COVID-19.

In DNA form, the CDR3 reads TGTGCCAGCAGCCGCGCGGGAGTCGGCACCGGGGAGCTGTTTTTT. It codes for CASSRAGVGTGELFF. The V and J genes are TRBV28 and TRBJ2-2, with 7 bases fitting TRBD2. V was pared by 6 bases and J by 4 bases, with 8 bases of the junction left unmatched. Germline values: CDR1 MDHEN, CDR2 SYDVKM. There are 15 residues in the CDR3.

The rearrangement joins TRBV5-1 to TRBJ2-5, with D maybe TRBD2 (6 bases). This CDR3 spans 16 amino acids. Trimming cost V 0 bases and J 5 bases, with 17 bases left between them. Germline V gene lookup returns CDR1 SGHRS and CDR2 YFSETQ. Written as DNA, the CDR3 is TGCGCCAGCAGCTTGGGTATCGGGTCAGGAGGGGAGACCCAGTACTTC. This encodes CASSLGIGSGGETQYF.

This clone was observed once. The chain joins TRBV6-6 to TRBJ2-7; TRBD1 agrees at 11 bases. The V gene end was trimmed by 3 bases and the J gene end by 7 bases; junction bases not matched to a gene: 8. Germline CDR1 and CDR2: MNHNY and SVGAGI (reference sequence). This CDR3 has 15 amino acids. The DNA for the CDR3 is TGTGCCAGCAGTTATGAGGGACAGGGGGTCGGAGAGCAGTACTTC. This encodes CASSYEGQGVGEQYF.

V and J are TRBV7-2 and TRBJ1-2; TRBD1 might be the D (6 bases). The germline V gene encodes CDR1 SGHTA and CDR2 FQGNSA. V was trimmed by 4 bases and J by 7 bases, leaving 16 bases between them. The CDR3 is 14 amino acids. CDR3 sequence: CASSSGQWDGGYTF. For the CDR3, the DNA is TGTGCCAGCAGCTCCGGACAGTGGGATGGTGGCTACACCTTC.

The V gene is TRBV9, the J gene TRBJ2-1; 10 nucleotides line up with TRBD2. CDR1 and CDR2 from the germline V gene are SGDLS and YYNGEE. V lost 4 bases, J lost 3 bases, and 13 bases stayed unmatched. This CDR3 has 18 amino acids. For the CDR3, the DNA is TGTGCCAGCAGCCTGCGCCCGGGCCTAGCGGGGGTCTACAATGAGCAGTTCTTC. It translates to CASSLRPGLAGVYNEQFF.

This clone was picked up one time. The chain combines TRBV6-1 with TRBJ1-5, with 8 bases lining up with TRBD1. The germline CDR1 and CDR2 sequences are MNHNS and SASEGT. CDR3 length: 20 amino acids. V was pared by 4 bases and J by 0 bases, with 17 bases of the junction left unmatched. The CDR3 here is CASSAGQGGIIRSSNQPQHF. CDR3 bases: TGTGCCAGCAGTGCCGGACAGGGAGGTATTATCAGGAGTAGCAATCAGCCCCAGCATTTT.

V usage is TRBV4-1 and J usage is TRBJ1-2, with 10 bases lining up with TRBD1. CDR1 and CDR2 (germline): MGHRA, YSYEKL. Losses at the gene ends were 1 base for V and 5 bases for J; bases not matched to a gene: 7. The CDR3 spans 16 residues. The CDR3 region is CASSQGGQGLQYGYTF. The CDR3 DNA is TGCGCCAGCAGCCAAGGGGGACAGGGGTTACAATATGGCTACACCTTC.

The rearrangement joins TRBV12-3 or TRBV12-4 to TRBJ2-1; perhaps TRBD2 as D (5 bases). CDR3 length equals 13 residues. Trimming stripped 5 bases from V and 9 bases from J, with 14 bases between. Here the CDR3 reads CASSPFAAGEQFF. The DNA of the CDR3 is TGTGCCAGCAGTCCCTTCGCGGCGGGTGAGCAGTTCTTC.

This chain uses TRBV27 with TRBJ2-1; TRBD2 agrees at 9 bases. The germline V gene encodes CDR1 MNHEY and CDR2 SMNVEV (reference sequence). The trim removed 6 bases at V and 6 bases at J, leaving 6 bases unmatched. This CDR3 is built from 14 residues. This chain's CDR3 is CASRGGLAANEQFF. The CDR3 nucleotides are TGTGCCAGCAGAGGGGGACTAGCTGCCAATGAGCAGTTCTTC.